These T cell receptor beta chains were read from a single sample in a study of blood T cell repertoires in COVID-19. TCRdb keeps only in-frame clones here, not all; method: immunoSEQ multiplex PCR. In the table there are a few hundred thousand clones, about 90% of which are singletons. The sequencing input was peripheral blood. These receptors originate from a woman between 65 and 79 years old with COVID-19, enrolled during active disease. Each CDR3 is given with its conserved first and last residue. D genes are given only for firm matches. Rows give clone size only sometimes, using once, few, many, or a class for an expanded clone.

d_gene: TRBD1; v_gene: TRBV19; abundance: .; len: 16; j_gene: TRBJ1-5; CDR3nt: TGTGCCAGTATTCCCACCGGGACAGGGGGCGATCAGCCCCAGCATTTT; CDR3aa: CASIPTGTGGDQPQHF
d_gene: .; v_gene: TRBV18; abundance: .; len: 15; j_gene: TRBJ1-6; CDR3nt: TGTGCCAGCTCACCAGGCAGGGGCGGTAATTCACCCCTCCACTTT; CDR3aa: CASSPGRGGNSPLHF
d_gene: TRBD1; v_gene: TRBV5-1; abundance: .; len: 15; j_gene: TRBJ1-1; CDR3nt: TGCGCCAGCAGCTTGTTCTCGACAGGGGGTACTGAAGCTTTCTTT; CDR3aa: CASSLFSTGGTEAFF
d_gene: TRBD2; v_gene: TRBV14; abundance: .; len: 16; j_gene: TRBJ2-1; CDR3nt: TGTGCCAGCAGCCAACTAGCGGGAGGGGCACCACTCGAGCAGTTCTTC; CDR3aa: CASSQLAGGAPLEQFF
d_gene: .; v_gene: TRBV3-1/TRBV3-2; abundance: once; len: 15; j_gene: TRBJ1-3; CDR3nt: TGTGCCAGCAGCCAAATGGGAGCCTCTGGAAACACCATATATTTT; CDR3aa: CASSQMGASGNTIYF
d_gene: .; v_gene: TRBV9; abundance: .; len: 15; j_gene: TRBJ1-1; CDR3nt: TGTGCCAGCAGCTCCTGGGGGACACTGAACACTGAAGCTTTCTTT; CDR3aa: CASSSWGTLNTEAFF
d_gene: .; v_gene: TRBV19; abundance: once; len: 13; j_gene: TRBJ1-1; CDR3nt: TGTGCCAGTAGGTCAGAGGGGAGGACTGAAGCTTTCTTT; CDR3aa: CASRSEGRTEAFF
d_gene: TRBD2; v_gene: TRBV7-3; abundance: .; len: 14; j_gene: TRBJ2-7; CDR3nt: TGTGCCAGCAGCAGTACTAGCGGCCCCTACGAGCAGTACTTC; CDR3aa: CASSSTSGPYEQYF
d_gene: .; v_gene: TRBV25-1; abundance: .; len: 13; j_gene: TRBJ1-2; CDR3nt: TGTGCCAGCAGTGAATTTGAGCTCCGTGGCTACACCTTC; CDR3aa: CASSEFELRGYTF
d_gene: TRBD2; v_gene: TRBV5-4; abundance: .; len: 17; j_gene: TRBJ2-3; CDR3nt: TGTGCCAGCAGCTTGGAGGTAGCGGGAGGGCCCACAGATACGCAGTATTTT; CDR3aa: CASSLEVAGGPTDTQYF
d_gene: .; v_gene: TRBV7-3; abundance: .; len: 13; j_gene: TRBJ2-3; CDR3nt: TGTGCCAGCAGCTTAAGGGGAGCAGATACGCAGTATTTT; CDR3aa: CASSLRGADTQYF
d_gene: .; v_gene: TRBV2; abundance: .; len: 15; j_gene: TRBJ1-1; CDR3nt: TGTGCCAGCAGTAGCTCAGGGCTGATGAACACTGAAGCTTTCTTT; CDR3aa: CASSSSGLMNTEAFF
d_gene: TRBD2; v_gene: TRBV11-2; abundance: .; len: 18; j_gene: TRBJ2-7; CDR3nt: TGTGCCAGCAGCTTGGACGCTACAGGACTAGCGGGGTCCTACGAGCAGTACTTC; CDR3aa: CASSLDATGLAGSYEQYF
d_gene: TRBD1; v_gene: TRBV7-9; abundance: .; len: 14; j_gene: TRBJ2-5; CDR3nt: TGTGCCAGCAACAAGGGACAGGGGAAGGAGACCCAGTACTTC; CDR3aa: CASNKGQGKETQYF
d_gene: TRBD1; v_gene: TRBV2; abundance: once; len: 15; j_gene: TRBJ1-5; CDR3nt: TGTGCCAGCAGAGGGACAGGTAGTAGCAATCAGCCCCAGCATTTT; CDR3aa: CASRGTGSSNQPQHF
d_gene: TRBD2; v_gene: TRBV28; abundance: once; len: 13; j_gene: TRBJ2-7; CDR3nt: TGTGCCAGCAGTTCGGGGGGAGGACACGAGCAGTACTTC; CDR3aa: CASSSGGGHEQYF
d_gene: TRBD1; v_gene: TRBV10-3; abundance: .; len: 18; j_gene: TRBJ2-1; CDR3nt: TGTGCCATCAGACGCTGGCCCGGGGGGACAGGGACGAACAATGAGCAGTTCTTC; CDR3aa: CAIRRWPGGTGTNNEQFF
d_gene: .; v_gene: TRBV6-2/TRBV6-3; abundance: .; len: 13; j_gene: TRBJ1-4; CDR3nt: TGTGCCAGCAGTTACGGGACACCCGAAAAACTGTTTTTT; CDR3aa: CASSYGTPEKLFF
d_gene: .; v_gene: TRBV5-4; abundance: .; len: 14; j_gene: TRBJ2-7; CDR3nt: TGTGCCAGCAGCTTGGGCAGGGATTTCGACGAGCAGTACTTC; CDR3aa: CASSLGRDFDEQYF
d_gene: TRBD2; v_gene: TRBV3-1/TRBV3-2; abundance: .; len: 16; j_gene: TRBJ2-7; CDR3nt: TGTGCCAGCAGCCCATTAGCGGGAGGGACCCTCCCCGAGCAGTACTTC; CDR3aa: CASSPLAGGTLPEQYF
d_gene: TRBD1; v_gene: TRBV5-4; abundance: .; len: 13; j_gene: TRBJ2-2; CDR3nt: TGTGCCAGCAGCCCGGAGACAGGGGGCGGGCTGTTTTTT; CDR3aa: CASSPETGGGLFF
d_gene: .; v_gene: TRBV2; abundance: once; len: 15; j_gene: TRBJ1-6; CDR3nt: TGTGCCAGCAGTGAGTTGAGGGGGGGAAATTCACCCCTCCACTTT; CDR3aa: CASSELRGGNSPLHF
d_gene: TRBD1; v_gene: TRBV6-5; abundance: .; len: 13; j_gene: TRBJ1-2; CDR3nt: TGTGCCAGCAGACTGACAGGGGGCTATGGCTACACCTTC; CDR3aa: CASRLTGGYGYTF
d_gene: .; v_gene: TRBV6-1; abundance: .; len: 15; j_gene: TRBJ1-5; CDR3nt: TGTGCCAGCAGTGAAGCTTGGAGTAGCAATCAGCCCCAGCATTTT; CDR3aa: CASSEAWSSNQPQHF
d_gene: TRBD2; v_gene: TRBV11-3; abundance: few; len: 17; j_gene: TRBJ2-2; CDR3nt: TGTGCCAGCAGCTTATGGATTGGGGGGGAGCGTCCCGGGGAGCTGTTTTTT; CDR3aa: CASSLWIGGERPGELFF
d_gene: TRBD1; v_gene: TRBV6-5; abundance: .; len: 12; j_gene: TRBJ1-2; CDR3nt: TGTGCCAGCAGCTCACAGGGGCAAGGCTACACCTTC; CDR3aa: CASSSQGQGYTF
d_gene: TRBD1; v_gene: TRBV7-2; abundance: .; len: 15; j_gene: TRBJ2-2; CDR3nt: TGTGCCAGCAGCCCAGGGACAGCACCCACCGGGGAGCTGTTTTTT; CDR3aa: CASSPGTAPTGELFF
d_gene: TRBD2; v_gene: TRBV30; abundance: .; len: 16; j_gene: TRBJ2-1; CDR3nt: TGTGCCTGGAGGACTAGCGCCCGAACCTCCTACAATGAGCAGTTCTTC; CDR3aa: CAWRTSARTSYNEQFF
d_gene: .; v_gene: TRBV10-3; abundance: .; len: 16; j_gene: TRBJ2-1; CDR3nt: TGTGCCATCAGTGAGCAGGCGGGACGATCCTACAATGAGCAGTTCTTC; CDR3aa: CAISEQAGRSYNEQFF
d_gene: TRBD1; v_gene: TRBV10-3; abundance: .; len: 16; j_gene: TRBJ1-4; CDR3nt: TGTGCCATCAGTGACCGCGGACAGGGAGGTAGTGAAAAACTGTTTTTT; CDR3aa: CAISDRGQGGSEKLFF
d_gene: .; v_gene: TRBV9; abundance: .; len: 14; j_gene: TRBJ1-4; CDR3nt: TGTGCCAGCAGCGTAGGGACATCCAATGAAAAACTGTTTTTT; CDR3aa: CASSVGTSNEKLFF
d_gene: .; v_gene: TRBV28; abundance: .; len: 11; j_gene: TRBJ2-5; CDR3nt: TGTGCCAGCAGTTTTATCAGGACCCAGTACTTC; CDR3aa: CASSFIRTQYF
d_gene: TRBD2; v_gene: TRBV6-1; abundance: .; len: 16; j_gene: TRBJ2-1; CDR3nt: TGTGCCAGCAGTGCTAGCGGGAGGGTTATTTCCAATGAGCAGTTCTTC; CDR3aa: CASSASGRVISNEQFF
d_gene: TRBD1; v_gene: TRBV7-3; abundance: .; len: 15; j_gene: TRBJ1-6; CDR3nt: TGTGCCAGCAGCTTACGAGGGCAGGGGGGATCACCCCTCCACTTT; CDR3aa: CASSLRGQGGSPLHF
d_gene: .; v_gene: TRBV29-1; abundance: once; len: 11; j_gene: TRBJ1-4; CDR3nt: TGCAGCGTTGGGGAGGTCGAAAAACTGTTTTTT; CDR3aa: CSVGEVEKLFF
d_gene: TRBD2; v_gene: TRBV7-7; abundance: .; len: 14; j_gene: TRBJ2-7; CDR3nt: TGTGCTAGCAGCTCTAGCGGGAGACCATACGAGCAGTACTTC; CDR3aa: CASSSSGRPYEQYF
d_gene: TRBD1; v_gene: TRBV5-1; abundance: .; len: 16; j_gene: TRBJ1-5; CDR3nt: TGCGCCAGCAGCCCCGACGGACAGGGGGGCAATCAGCCCCAGCATTTT; CDR3aa: CASSPDGQGGNQPQHF